This T cell receptor (beta chain) was sequenced in a study of cytomegalovirus exposure and HLA in healthy donors. Turning to this clone: What it binds is not known.

V was trimmed by 1 base and J by 5 bases, leaving 9 bases between them. This CDR3 has 15 residues. Germline V gene sequence: CDR1 LGHNA, CDR2 YSLEER. Study-level findings and limits: In a later analysis, at a false discovery rate of 0.05, about 15,000 TCR beta sequences were associated with HLA alleles.

PCR amplification relied on 60 Vbeta primers (plus 13 Jbeta primers). Using immunoSEQ multiplex PCR, the repertoire was profiled, and TCRdb retains in-frame clones only, with some absent. The listing records around 44,000 clones. The gene calls are TRBV4-3 and TRBJ1-6; D gene uncertain. The source of this sequence is a male donor in good health and CMV-seropositive. Sequencing was carried out using PBMCs. CDR3 in amino acids: CASSQASTDNSPLHF. Here the CDR3 DNA reads TGCGCCAGCAGCCAAGCTTCCACTGATAATTCACCCCTCCACTTT.